A single sample is the source of the 7 T cell receptor beta chains below, sequenced in a study of cytomegalovirus exposure and HLA in healthy donors. A multiplex PCR was run with 60 Vbeta primers and 13 Jbeta primers. TCRdb keeps only in-frame clones here, not all; method: immunoSEQ multiplex PCR. The sample holds about 140,000 clones, approximately 70% seen once. Sequencing used PBMCs. The origin of the receptors is a woman aged 60-75 years in good health and CMV-seropositive.

This sequence joins TRBV19 and TRBJ2-7, with TRBD2 identical over 8 bases. The CDR3 length is 13 residues. Per the germline V gene, CDR1 is LNHDA and CDR2 is SQIVND (reference sequence). The junction had 7 bases not matched to a gene; V was cut back by 8 bases and J by 4 bases. CDR3 coding DNA: TGTGCCAGTGCTACTAGCGGACCTTACGAGCAGTACTTC. Encoded protein: CASATSGPYEQYF.

This clone occurred a few times. The chain carries TRBV4-1 and TRBJ1-1; 10 bases are a match to TRBD1. CDR3 length equals 16 residues. After removal of 4 bases from V and 1 base from J, the junction contained 6 bases not matched to a gene. Germline lookup yields CDR1 MGHRA and CDR2 YSYEKL. As DNA, the CDR3 is TGCGCCAGCAGCCGAGGGACAGGGGCTGGGAACACTGAAGCTTTCTTT. Amino acid sequence: CASSRGTGAGNTEAFF.

In the case of this clone: The identical CDR3 is also encoded by other nucleotide sequences in the sample. The chain recombines TRBV5-4 with TRBJ1-2; possibly TRBD1 for D (5 bases). The CDR3 consists of 13 residues. From germline, CDR1 is SGHNT and CDR2 YYREEE (reference sequence). The V end was cut by 4 bases, the J end by 2 bases, with 9 bases between. The CDR3 protein is CASSLQGNYGYTF. The CDR3 nucleotides are TGTGCCAGCAGCCTGCAGGGAAACTATGGCTACACCTTC.

The CDR3 is CASPIGGSGRNTQYF. The DNA of the CDR3 is TGTGCCAGCCCAATAGGCGGGAGCGGAAGGAATACGCAGTATTTT. The chain employs TRBV6-4 and TRBJ2-3; TRBD2 matches at 7 bases. The CDR3 runs to 15 residues. From germline, CDR1 is MRHNA and CDR2 SNTAGT. V was pared by 8 bases and J by 7 bases, with 15 bases of the junction left unmatched.

The V gene is TRBV6-5, the J gene TRBJ2-7; 8 nucleotides align to TRBD1. The CDR3 contains 15 residues. Trimming cost V 7 bases and J 0 bases; bases outside gene matches: 8. The germline V gene has CDR1 MNHEY and CDR2 SVGAGI. CDR3 bases: TGTGCCAGCAAAACCCGGGACAGGAGCTCCTACGAGCAGTACTTC. It yields the protein CASKTRDRSSYEQYF.

This chain joins TRBV10-2 and TRBJ2-3; 8 bases are a match to TRBD2. Germline V CDR1 and CDR2: WSHSY, SAAADI. This CDR3 contains 14 residues. V gave up 4 bases and J gave up 4 bases; unmatched junction bases: 4. CDR3 sequence reads: CASSAGTRADTQYF. CDR3 nucleotide sequence: TGCGCCAGCAGTGCCGGGACTAGAGCAGATACGCAGTATTTT.

This clone has more than one count but fewer than ten. The chain couples TRBV18 to TRBJ2-6; D not certain. The V and J ends lost 5 bases and 0 bases respectively, with 5 bases between them. Germline-derived CDR1 and CDR2 are KGHSH and LQKENI. This CDR3 has 14 amino acids. CDR3 residues: CASSTSSGANVLTF. DNA for the CDR3: TGTGCCAGCTCAACGAGCTCTGGGGCCAACGTCCTGACTTTC.